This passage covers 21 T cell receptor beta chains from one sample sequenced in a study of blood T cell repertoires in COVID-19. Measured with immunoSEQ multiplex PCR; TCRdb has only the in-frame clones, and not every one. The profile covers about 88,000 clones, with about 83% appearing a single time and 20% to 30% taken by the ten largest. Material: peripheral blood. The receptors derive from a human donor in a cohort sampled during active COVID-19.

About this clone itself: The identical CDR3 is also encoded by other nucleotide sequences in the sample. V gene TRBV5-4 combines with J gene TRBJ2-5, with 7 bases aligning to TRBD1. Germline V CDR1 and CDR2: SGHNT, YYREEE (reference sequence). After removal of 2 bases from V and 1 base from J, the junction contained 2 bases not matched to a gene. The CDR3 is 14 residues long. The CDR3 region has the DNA TGTGCCAGCAGCTTAGGGACAGTCCAAGAGACCCAGTACTTC. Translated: CASSLGTVQETQYF.

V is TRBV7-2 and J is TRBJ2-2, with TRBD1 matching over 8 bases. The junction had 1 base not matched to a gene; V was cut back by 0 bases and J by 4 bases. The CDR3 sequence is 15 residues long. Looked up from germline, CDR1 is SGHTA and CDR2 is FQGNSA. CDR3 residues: CASSLARGRTGELFF. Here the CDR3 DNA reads TGTGCCAGCAGCTTAGCCAGGGGGCGCACCGGGGAGCTGTTTTTT.

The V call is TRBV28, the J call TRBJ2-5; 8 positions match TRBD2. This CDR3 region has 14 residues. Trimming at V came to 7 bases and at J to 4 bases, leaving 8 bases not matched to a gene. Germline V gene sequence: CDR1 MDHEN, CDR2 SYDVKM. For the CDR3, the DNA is TGTGCCAGCACAATCACGGGGGGGGGAGAGACCCAGTACTTC. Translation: CASTITGGGETQYF.

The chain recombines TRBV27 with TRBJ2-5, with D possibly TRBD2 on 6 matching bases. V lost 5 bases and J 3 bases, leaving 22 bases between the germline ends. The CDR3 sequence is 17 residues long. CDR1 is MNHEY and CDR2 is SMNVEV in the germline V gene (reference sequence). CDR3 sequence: CASSRSRGTRSKETQYF. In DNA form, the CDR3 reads TGTGCCAGCAGTCGATCCCGCGGGACCCGAAGTAAAGAGACCCAGTACTTC.

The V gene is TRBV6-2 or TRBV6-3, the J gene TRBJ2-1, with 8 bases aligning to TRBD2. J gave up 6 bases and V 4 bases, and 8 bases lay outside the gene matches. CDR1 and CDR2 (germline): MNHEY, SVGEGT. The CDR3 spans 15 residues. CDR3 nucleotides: TGTGCCAGCAGTTCCTCCAGCGGGGGCCTCAATGAGCAGTTCTTC. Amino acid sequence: CASSSSSGGLNEQFF.

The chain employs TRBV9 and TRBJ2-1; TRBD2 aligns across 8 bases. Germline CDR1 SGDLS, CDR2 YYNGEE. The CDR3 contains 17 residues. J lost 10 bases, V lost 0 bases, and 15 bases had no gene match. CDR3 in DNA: TGTGCCAGCAGCGTAGGGGCGGGGGGCCTTTCTCGTCAAGAGCAGTTCTTC. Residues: CASSVGAGGLSRQEQFF.

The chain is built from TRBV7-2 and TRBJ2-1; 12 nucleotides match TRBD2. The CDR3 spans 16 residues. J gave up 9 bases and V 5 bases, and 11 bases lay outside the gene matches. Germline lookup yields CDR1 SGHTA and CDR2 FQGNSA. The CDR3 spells CASSPRASGGAGEQFF. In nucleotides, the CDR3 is TGTGCCAGCAGCCCCCGGGCTAGCGGGGGGGCAGGTGAGCAGTTCTTC.

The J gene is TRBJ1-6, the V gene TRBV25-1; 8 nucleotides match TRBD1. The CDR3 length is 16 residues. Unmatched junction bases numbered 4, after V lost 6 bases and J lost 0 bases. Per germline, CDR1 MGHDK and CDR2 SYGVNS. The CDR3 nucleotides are TGTGCCAGCAGCCCTGACAGGGGCTCCTATAATTCACCCCTCCACTTT. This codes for CASSPDRGSYNSPLHF.

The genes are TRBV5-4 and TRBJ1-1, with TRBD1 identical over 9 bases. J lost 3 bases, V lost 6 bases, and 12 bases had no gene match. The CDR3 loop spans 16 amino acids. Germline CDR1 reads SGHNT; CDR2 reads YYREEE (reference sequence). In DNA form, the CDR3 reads TGTGCCAGCACCGGGACACAGGGGGCTTTTGACACTGAAGCTTTCTTT. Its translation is CASTGTQGAFDTEAFF. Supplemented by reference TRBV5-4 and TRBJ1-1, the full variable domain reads ETGVTQSPTHLIKTRGQQVTLRCSSQSGHNTVSWYQQALGQGPQFIFQYYREEENGRGNFPPRFSGLQFPNYSSELNVNALELDDSALYLCASTGTQGAFDTEAFFGQGTRLTVV.

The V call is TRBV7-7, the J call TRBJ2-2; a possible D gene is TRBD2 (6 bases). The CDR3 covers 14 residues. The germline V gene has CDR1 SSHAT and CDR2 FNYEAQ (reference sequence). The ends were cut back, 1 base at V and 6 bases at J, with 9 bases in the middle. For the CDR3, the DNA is TGTGCCAGCAGCTTAGAATCGGGGGCCGGGGAGCTGTTTTTT. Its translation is CASSLESGAGELFF.

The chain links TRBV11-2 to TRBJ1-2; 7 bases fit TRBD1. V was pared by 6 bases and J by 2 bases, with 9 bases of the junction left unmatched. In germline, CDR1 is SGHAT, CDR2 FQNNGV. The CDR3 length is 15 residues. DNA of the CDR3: TGTGCCAGCAGTCTTGAGGGGGCCCCAAACTATGGCTACACCTTC. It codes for CASSLEGAPNYGYTF. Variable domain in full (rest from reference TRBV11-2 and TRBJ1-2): EAGVAQSPRYKIIEKRQSVAFWCNPISGHATLYWYQQILGQGPKLLIQFQNNGVVDDSQLPKDRFSAERLKGVDSTLKIQPAKLEDSAVYLCASSLEGAPNYGYTFGSGTRLTVV.

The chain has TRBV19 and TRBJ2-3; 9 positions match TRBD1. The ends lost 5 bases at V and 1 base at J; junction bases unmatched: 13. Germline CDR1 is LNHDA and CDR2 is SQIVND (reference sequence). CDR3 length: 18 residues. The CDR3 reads CASSSSGQGVFGTDTQYF. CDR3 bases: TGTGCCAGTAGTTCCTCGGGACAGGGTGTGTTTGGCACAGATACGCAGTATTTT. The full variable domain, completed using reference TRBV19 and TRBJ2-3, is DGGITQSPKYLFRKEGQNVTLSCEQNLNHDAMYWYRQDPGQGLRLIYYSQIVNDFQKGDIAEGYSVSREKKESFPLTVTSAQKNPTAFYLCASSSSGQGVFGTDTQYFGPGTRLTVL.

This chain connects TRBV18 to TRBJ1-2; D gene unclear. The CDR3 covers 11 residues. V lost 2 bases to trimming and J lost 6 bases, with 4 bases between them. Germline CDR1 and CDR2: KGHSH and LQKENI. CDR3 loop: CASSPSDGYTF. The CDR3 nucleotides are TGTGCCAGCTCACCAAGCGATGGCTACACCTTC. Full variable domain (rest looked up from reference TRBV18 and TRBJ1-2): NAGVMQNPRHLVRRRGQEARLRCSPMKGHSHVYWYRQLPEEGLKFMVYLQKENIIDESGMPKERFSAEFPKEGPSILRIQQVVRGDSAAYFCASSPSDGYTFGSGTRLTVV.

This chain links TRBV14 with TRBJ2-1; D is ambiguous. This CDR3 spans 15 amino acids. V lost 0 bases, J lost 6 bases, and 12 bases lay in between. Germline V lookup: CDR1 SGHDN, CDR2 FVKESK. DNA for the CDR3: TGTGCCAGCAGCCAAGAGTCAAGCCGATTCAATGAGCAGTTCTTC. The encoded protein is CASSQESSRFNEQFF.

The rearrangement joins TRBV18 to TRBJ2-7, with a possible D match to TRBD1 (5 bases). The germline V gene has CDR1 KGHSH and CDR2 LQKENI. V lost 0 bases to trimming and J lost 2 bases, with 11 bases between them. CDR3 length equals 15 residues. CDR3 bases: TGTGCCAGCTCACCACCGGCAGGGCGAGCCTACGAGCAGTACTTC. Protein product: CASSPPAGRAYEQYF.

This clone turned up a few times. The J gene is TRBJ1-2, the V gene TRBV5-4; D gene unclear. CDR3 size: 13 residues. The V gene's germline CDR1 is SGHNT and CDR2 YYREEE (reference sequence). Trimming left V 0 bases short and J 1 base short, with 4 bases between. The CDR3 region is CASSLDSNYGYTF. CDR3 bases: TGTGCCAGCAGCTTGGACAGTAACTATGGCTACACCTTC.

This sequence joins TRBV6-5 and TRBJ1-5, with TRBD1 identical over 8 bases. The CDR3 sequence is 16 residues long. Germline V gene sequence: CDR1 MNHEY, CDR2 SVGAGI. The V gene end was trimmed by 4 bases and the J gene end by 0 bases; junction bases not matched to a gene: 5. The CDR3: CASSSITGGSNQPQHF. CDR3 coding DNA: TGTGCCAGCAGTTCCATAACAGGGGGTAGCAATCAGCCCCAGCATTTT.

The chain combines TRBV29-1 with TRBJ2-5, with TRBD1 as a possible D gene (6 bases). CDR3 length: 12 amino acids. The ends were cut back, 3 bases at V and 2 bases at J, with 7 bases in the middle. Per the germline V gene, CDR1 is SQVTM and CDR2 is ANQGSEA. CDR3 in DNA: TGCAGCGTTGACGGACAGCAAGAGACCCAGTACTTC. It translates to CSVDGQQETQYF.

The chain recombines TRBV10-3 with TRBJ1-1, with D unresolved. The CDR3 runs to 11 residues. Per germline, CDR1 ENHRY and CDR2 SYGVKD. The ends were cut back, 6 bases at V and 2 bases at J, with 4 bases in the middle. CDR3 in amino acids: CAIRRNTEAFF. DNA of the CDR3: TGTGCCATCAGGCGCAACACTGAAGCTTTCTTT.

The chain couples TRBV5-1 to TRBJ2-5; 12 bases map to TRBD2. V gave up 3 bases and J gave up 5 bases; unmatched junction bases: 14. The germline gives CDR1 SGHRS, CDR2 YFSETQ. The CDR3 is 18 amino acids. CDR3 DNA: TGCGCCAGCAGCTCTGGGGCCCTAGCGGGGGGGCCGGGGGAGACCCAGTACTTC. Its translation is CASSSGALAGGPGETQYF.

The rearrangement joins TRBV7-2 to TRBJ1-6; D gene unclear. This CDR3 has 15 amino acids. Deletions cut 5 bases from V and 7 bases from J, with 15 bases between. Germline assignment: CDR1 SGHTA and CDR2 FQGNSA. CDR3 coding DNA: TGTGCCAGCAGCCAACCGACGGGGAGGAATTCACCCCTCCACTTT. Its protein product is CASSQPTGRNSPLHF.